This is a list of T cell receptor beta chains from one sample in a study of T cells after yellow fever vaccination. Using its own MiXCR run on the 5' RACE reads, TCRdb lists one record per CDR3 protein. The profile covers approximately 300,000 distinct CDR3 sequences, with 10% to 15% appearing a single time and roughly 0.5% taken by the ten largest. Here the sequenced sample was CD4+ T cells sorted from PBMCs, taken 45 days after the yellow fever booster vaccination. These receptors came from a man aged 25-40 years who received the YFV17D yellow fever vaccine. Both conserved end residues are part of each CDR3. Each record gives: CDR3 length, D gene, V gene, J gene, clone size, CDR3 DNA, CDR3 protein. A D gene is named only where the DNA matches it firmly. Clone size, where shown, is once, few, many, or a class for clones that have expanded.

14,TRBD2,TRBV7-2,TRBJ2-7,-,TGTGCCAGCAGAATGGGGGGGAACTCCTACGAGCAGTACTTC,CASRMGGNSYEQYF
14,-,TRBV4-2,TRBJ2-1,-,TGTGCCAGCAGCCAAGGTAGTAGTGTCAATGAGCAGTTCTTC,CASSQGSSVNEQFF
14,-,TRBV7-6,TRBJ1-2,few,TGTGCCAGCAGCTTGCCCGGCGGGGTAGATGGCTACACCTTC,CASSLPGGVDGYTF
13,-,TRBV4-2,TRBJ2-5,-,TGTGCCAGCAGCCAAAGGGAGGCAGAGACCCAGTACTTC,CASSQREAETQYF
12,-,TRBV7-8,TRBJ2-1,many,TGTGCCAGCAGCTCCTTAGTGAATGAGCAGTTCTTC,CASSSLVNEQFF
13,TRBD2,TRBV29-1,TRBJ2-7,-,TGCAGCGTTGAAACAGCGGGGCACTACGAGCAGTACTTC,CSVETAGHYEQYF
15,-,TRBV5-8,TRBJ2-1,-,TGTGCCAGCATCCCGGGGTACGTGGGTAGAAATGAGCAGTTCTTC,CASIPGYVGRNEQFF
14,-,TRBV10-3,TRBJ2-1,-,TGTGCCATGGCCGGGACTGGGTCCTACAATGAGCAGTTCTTC,CAMAGTGSYNEQFF
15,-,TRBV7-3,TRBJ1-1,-,TGTGCCAGCAGCTTAGGACCCCAGTCGGCCACTGAAGCTTTCTTT,CASSLGPQSATEAFF
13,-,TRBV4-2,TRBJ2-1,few,TGTGCCAGCAGCCTAGGGGTCTTGGGGGAGCAGTTCTTC,CASSLGVLGEQFF
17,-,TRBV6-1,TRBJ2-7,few,TGTGCCAGCAGTGACCGCATAAGTTCCACGGGGGCTTACGAGCAGTACTTC,CASSDRISSTGAYEQYF
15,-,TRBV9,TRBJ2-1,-,TGTGCCAGCAACCCCGGGGACCGAACACACAATGAGCAGTTCTTC,CASNPGDRTHNEQFF
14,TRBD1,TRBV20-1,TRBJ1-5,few,TGCAGTGCAAGACAGGGGGTGGAGTTCCAGCCCCAGCATTTT,CSARQGVEFQPQHF
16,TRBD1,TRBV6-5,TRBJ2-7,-,TGTGCCAGCAGTTACTCGATCAGGGGGAGTACCTACGAGCAGTACTTC,CASSYSIRGSTYEQYF
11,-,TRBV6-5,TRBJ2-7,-,TGTGCCAGCAGTTATTCCTCCGAGCAGTACTTC,CASSYSSEQYF
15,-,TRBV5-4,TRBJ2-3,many,TGTGCCAGCAGCTTCCGCGGGCCAAACACAGATACGCAGTATTTT,CASSFRGPNTDTQYF
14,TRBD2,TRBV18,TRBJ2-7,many,TGTGCCAGCTCGACGACTAGCGGGCAAAACGAGCAGTACTTC,CASSTTSGQNEQYF
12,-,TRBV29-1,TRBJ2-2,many,TGCAGCGTTGAGAGCCGTCCCGGGGAGCTGTTTTTT,CSVESRPGELFF
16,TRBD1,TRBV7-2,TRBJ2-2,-,TGTGCCAGCAGCCTAGACAGGGCCTCCATTTCCGGGGAGCTGTTTTTT,CASSLDRASISGELFF
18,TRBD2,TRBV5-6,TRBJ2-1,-,TGTGCCAGCAGTTCTCGGACTAGCGGGACGTACGCCTACAATGAGCAGTTCTTC,CASSSRTSGTYAYNEQFF
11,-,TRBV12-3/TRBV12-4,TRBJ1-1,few,TGTGCCAGCAGTTTTTCGGGGGGAGCTTTCTTT,CASSFSGGAFF
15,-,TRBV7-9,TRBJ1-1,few,TGTGCCAGCAGCTTAATAGGACACCCGAACACTGAAGCTTTCTTT,CASSLIGHPNTEAFF
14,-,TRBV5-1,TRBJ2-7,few,TGCGCCAGCAGCTTGGAACCGGCTGCTTACGAGCAGTACTTC,CASSLEPAAYEQYF